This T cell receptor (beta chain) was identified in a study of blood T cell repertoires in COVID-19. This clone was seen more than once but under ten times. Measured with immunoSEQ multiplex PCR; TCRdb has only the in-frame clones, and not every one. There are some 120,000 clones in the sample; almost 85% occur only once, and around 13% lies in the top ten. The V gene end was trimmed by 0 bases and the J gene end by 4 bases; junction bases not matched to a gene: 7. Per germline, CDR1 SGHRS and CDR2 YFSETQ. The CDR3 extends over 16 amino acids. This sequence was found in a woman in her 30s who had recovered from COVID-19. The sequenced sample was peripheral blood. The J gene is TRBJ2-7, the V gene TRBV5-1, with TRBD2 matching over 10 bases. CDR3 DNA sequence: TGCGCCAGCAGCTTGGAGGCTAGCGGGAGCGTATACGAGCAGTACTTC. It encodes CASSLEASGSVYEQYF. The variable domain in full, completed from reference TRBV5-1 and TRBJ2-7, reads KAGVTQTPRYLIKTRGQQVTLSCSPISGHRSVSWYQQTPGQGLQFLFEYFSETQRNKGNFPGRFSGRQFSNSRSEMNVSTLELGDSALYLCASSLEASGSVYEQYFGPGTRLTVT.